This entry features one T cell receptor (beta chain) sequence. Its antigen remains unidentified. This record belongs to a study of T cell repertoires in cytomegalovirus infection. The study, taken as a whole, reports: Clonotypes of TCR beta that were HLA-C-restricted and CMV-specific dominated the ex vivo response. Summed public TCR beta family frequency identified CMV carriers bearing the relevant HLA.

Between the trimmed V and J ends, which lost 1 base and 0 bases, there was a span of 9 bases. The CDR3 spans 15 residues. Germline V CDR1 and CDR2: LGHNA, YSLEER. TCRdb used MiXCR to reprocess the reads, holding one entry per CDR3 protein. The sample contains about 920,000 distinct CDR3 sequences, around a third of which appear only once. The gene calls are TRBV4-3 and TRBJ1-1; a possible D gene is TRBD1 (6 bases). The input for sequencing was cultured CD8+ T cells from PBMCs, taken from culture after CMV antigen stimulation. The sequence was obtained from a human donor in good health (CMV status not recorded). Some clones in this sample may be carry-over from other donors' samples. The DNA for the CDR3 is TGCGCCAGCAGCCAAGGGACAGTCATGAACACTGAAGCTTTCTTT. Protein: CASSQGTVMNTEAFF.